This T cell receptor (beta chain) is drawn from a study of radiotherapy plus CTLA-4 blockade in lung cancer. Generated by immunoSEQ multiplex PCR, the TCRdb table keeps only in-frame clones and is missing some. The table shows tens of thousands of clones, with around 83% occurring only once. This CDR3 is 11 amino acids long. Germline assignment: CDR1 LNHNV and CDR2 YYDKDF (reference sequence). With V trimmed by 3 bases and J by 11 bases, 2 bases remained unmatched. The TCR comes from a human donor with non-small cell lung cancer who had stable disease on radiotherapy plus ipilimumab. J is TRBJ2-5 and V is TRBV15, with 8 bases fitting TRBD1. Sample: peripheral blood, taken from a patient treated with radiotherapy plus ipilimumab. The DNA of the CDR3 is TGTGCCACCAGCAGGACAGGGGAACAGTACTTC. It encodes CATSRTGEQYF.